This TCR beta chain came from a study of beta chain features in type 1 diabetes. Study findings and constraints: The VDJ junctions of type 1 diabetes patients carried fewer insertions and more deletions. PCR may have favored shorter templates equally in patients and controls. Across all four CD4+ subsets, people with type 1 diabetes showed modestly shorter TCRB CDR3s.

With 4 bases removed from V and 10 bases from J, the gap between germline ends came to 17 bases. Germline CDR1 and CDR2: SQVTM and ANQGSEA. The CDR3 loop spans 13 amino acids. Every single donor gave one heparinised blood draw, and these averaged roughly 120 mL. This clone showed up just a few times. Its cognate antigen is unknown. What was sequenced were expressed TCRB transcripts, since all of the isolated RNA had been reverse transcribed. Naive, central memory and regulatory T cell samples averaged around 3.8 million reads. Profiling relied on immunoSEQ multiplex PCR, and the TCRdb table lists in-frame clones only, not all of them. Seen here are roughly 50,000 clones, around 40% observed once, and the top ten hold about 1.5%.

This receptor was identified in a man under 40 with type 1 diabetes. Material: Tregs from blood. The chain employs TRBV29-1 and TRBJ2-1, with D possibly being TRBD2 (7 bases). The CDR3 protein is CSVAAQGRGEQFF. DNA of the CDR3: TGCAGCGTTGCAGCGCAGGGGAGGGGGGAGCAGTTCTTC.